This TCR beta chain was captured in a study of vaccination effects on CD4 cells after COVID-19. The wider study: Post-vaccine sampling took place a median of 72 days after the second dose.

CDR1 and CDR2 from the germline V gene are LNHDA and SQIVND (reference sequence). Deletions cut 0 bases from V and 5 bases from J, with 19 bases between. CDR3 length: 17 residues. Antigen-specific CD4+ T cells expanded by the ViraFEST assay with viral peptide pools were then sequenced. Once cultured for approximately ten days, the cells underwent separation to obtain CD4+ T cells. Participants completed two doses of the BNT162b2 or mRNA-1273 vaccine. Vaccine recipients lacked prior SARS-CoV-2 infection and had negative nucleocapsid antibodies. This clone was recorded once. Its specificity is unknown. Data came from immunoSEQ multiplex PCR; TCRdb stores just in-frame clones and leaves some out. The data contain roughly 41,000 clones, about 74% of them seen just once; the ten biggest clones take up over 12%.

The sample was CD4+ T cells from PBMCs cultured with HCoV-OC43 spike peptides, taken after COVID-19 vaccination. Indicated subset: HCoV-OC43 spike overlapping peptide pool stimulation. This clonotype was obtained from a human donor who received a COVID-19 vaccine. The chain employs TRBV19 and TRBJ1-2; D is unresolved. The DNA for the CDR3 is TGTGCCAGTAGTATAGACCCTATCTCTGCTAAATTATATGGCTACACCTTC. This sequence encodes CASSIDPISAKLYGYTF.